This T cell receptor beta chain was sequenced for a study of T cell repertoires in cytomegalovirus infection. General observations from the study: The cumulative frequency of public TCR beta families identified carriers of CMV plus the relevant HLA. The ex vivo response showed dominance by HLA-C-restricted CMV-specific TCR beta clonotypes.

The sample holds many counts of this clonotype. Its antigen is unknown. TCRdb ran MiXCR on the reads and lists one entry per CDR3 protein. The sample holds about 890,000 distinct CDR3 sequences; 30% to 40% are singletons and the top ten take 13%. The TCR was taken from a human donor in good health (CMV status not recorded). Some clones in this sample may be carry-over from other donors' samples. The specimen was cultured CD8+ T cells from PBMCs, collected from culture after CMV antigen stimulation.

CDR3 residues: CASGEGKSGGAKYEQFF. The DNA for the CDR3 is TGTGCCAGCGGAGAGGGAAAGAGCGGGGGGGCGAAATATGAGCAGTTCTTC. The rearrangement joins TRBV27 to TRBJ2-1; 10 positions agree with TRBD2. Germline CDR1 is MNHEY and CDR2 is SMNVEV (reference sequence). This CDR3 region has 17 residues. V shed 8 bases, J shed 8 bases, and the junction held 18 bases outside the gene matches.